This T cell receptor (beta chain) was sequenced for a study of neurological immune-mediated disorders. With 10-nucleotide random UMIs, 5'RACE was used to make the cDNA. TCRdb called the 5' RACE reads again in MiXCR, with one record for every CDR3 protein. The table has 30,000 to 40,000 distinct CDR3 sequences, around 10% seen once. Per the germline V gene, CDR1 is MGHRA and CDR2 is YSYEKL. The ends were cut back, 0 bases at V and 6 bases at J, with 7 bases in the middle. The CDR3 loop spans 13 amino acids. The table lists this clonotype with many counts. Time point of the sample: technical triplicate 1.

Sequencing was done on a sample of PBMCs. The V and J genes are TRBV4-1 and TRBJ2-3, with D possibly TRBD1 on 6 matching bases. The receptor's source is a man between 60 and 70 years old with HTLV-1-associated myelopathy (HAM/TSP). The CDR3 region is CASSQDQGDTQYF. CDR3 coding DNA: TGCGCCAGCAGCCAAGATCAGGGGGATACGCAGTATTTT.